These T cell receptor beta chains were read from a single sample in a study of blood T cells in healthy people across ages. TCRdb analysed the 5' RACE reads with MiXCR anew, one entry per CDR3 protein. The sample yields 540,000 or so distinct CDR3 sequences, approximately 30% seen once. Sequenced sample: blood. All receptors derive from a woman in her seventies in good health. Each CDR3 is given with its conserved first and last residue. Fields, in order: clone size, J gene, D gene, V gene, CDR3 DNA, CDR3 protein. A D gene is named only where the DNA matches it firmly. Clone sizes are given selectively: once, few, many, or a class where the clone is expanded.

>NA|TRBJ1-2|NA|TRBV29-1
TGCAGCGTTGAAGAGGGGCTTGGCTACACCTTC
CSVEEGLGYTF
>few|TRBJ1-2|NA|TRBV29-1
TGCAGCGCCGACGGGGGCTATGGCTACACCTTC
CSADGGYGYTF
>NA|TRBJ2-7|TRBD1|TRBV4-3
TGCGCCAGCAGCCAAGCGACAGGGAGTGGTCCACCTTACGAGCAGTACTTC
CASSQATGSGPPYEQYF
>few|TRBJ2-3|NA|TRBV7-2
TGTGCCAGCAGCTTAGCGGTGCGCGGGGCCACAGATACGCAGTATTTT
CASSLAVRGATDTQYF
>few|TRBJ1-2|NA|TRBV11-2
TGTGCCAGCAGCTTAGGCGGGTCAAGGGACGATCACTATGGCTACACCTTC
CASSLGGSRDDHYGYTF
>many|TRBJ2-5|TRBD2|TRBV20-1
TGCAGTGCTAGATCAAGACTAGCGGCCCAAGAGACCCAGTACTTC
CSARSRLAAQETQYF
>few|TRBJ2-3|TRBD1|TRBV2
TGTGCCAGCAGTAGGGACAGGGTGGCGACAGATACGCAGTATTTT
CASSRDRVATDTQYF
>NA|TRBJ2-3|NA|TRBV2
TGTGCCAGCAGTGTTTTCGGGGAAGATACGCAGTATTTT
CASSVFGEDTQYF
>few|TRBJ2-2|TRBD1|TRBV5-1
TGCGCCAGCAGCCCCGGACAGGGTGCCGGGGAGCTGTTTTTT
CASSPGQGAGELFF
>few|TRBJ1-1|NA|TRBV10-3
TGTGCCATCAGTCGGTCGGGGGAAGGAACTGAAGCTTTCTTT
CAISRSGEGTEAFF
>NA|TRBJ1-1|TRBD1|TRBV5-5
TGTGCCAGCAGCTTGGCCGCAGGGGGGAACACTGGAGCTTTCTTT
CASSLAAGGNTGAFF
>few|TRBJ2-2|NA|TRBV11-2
TGTGCCAGCAGCGCCCGGCCCAAAGCCATGGGCACCGGGGAGCTGTTTTTT
CASSARPKAMGTGELFF
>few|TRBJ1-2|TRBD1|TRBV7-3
TGTGCCAGCAGCGCAGGGGGCGCGCAGGGCTACACCTTC
CASSAGGAQGYTF
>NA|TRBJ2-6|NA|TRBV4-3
TGCGCCAGCAGCCACACGACAGGTTCTGGGGCCAACGTCCTGACTTTC
CASSHTTGSGANVLTF
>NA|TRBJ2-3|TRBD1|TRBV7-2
TGTGCCAGCAGCCCAGGGGGTTCAGGCACAGATACGCAGTATTTT
CASSPGGSGTDTQYF
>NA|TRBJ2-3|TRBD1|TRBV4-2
TGTGCCAGCAGCCGCCAGGGGGACCCTTACACAGATACGCAGTATTTT
CASSRQGDPYTDTQYF
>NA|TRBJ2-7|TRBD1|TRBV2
TGTGCCAGCAAACAGGGGCCTACCTACGAGCAGTACTTC
CASKQGPTYEQYF
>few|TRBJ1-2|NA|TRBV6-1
TGTGCCACCAGGGAGTTGGGGGGATCTAACTATGGCTACACCTTC
CATRELGGSNYGYTF
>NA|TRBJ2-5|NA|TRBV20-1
TGCAGTGCTAGAGGCGGGGAAGAGACCCAGTACTTC
CSARGGEETQYF
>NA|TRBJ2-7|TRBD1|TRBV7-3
TGTGCCAGCAGCGTCACAGGGGGCAAATCCTACGAGCAGTACTTC
CASSVTGGKSYEQYF
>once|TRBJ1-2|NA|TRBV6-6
TGTGCCAGCAGTGCGAGGGGCTACACCTTC
CASSARGYTF
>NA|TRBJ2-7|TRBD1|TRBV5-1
TGCGCCAGCAGCTCGGGACAGGGGATCTCCTACGAGCAGTACTTC
CASSSGQGISYEQYF
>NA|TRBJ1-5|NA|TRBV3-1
TGTGCCAGCAGCCAGCGCGCCAGGGGCGGCAATCAGCCCCAGCATTTT
CASSQRARGGNQPQHF
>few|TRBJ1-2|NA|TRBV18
TGTGCCAGCGCACAGGGAAGAGATGGCTACACCTTC
CASAQGRDGYTF
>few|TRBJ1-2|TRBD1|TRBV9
TGTGCCAGCAGCTTCGAACCTCTACAGGGGAATGGCTACACCTTC
CASSFEPLQGNGYTF
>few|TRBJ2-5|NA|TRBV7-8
TGTGCCAGCAGCTTAATCGTAGTTAGCGGCTACCAAGAGACCCAGTACTTC
CASSLIVVSGYQETQYF
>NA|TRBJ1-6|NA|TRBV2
TGTGCCAGCAGCCGTCCCCATGCTAAGACAGACCGCTCCTATAATTCACCCCTCCACTTT
CASSRPHAKTDRSYNSPLHF
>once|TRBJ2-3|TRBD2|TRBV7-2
TGTGCCAGCACCGGGACTGGCGGGGGGCCAGCAGATACGCAGTATTTT
CASTGTGGGPADTQYF
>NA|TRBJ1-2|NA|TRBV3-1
TGTGCCAGCAGCCAAGATGGGTTACCTGCCCCCAGCTACACCTTC
CASSQDGLPAPSYTF
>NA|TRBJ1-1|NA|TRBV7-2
TGTGCCTGCAGCTTCTTCAGGGGGAACACTGAAGCTTTCTTT
CACSFFRGNTEAFF
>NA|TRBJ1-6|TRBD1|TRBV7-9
TGTGCCAGCAGCCTATCGGGACAGCATTCACCCCTCCACTTT
CASSLSGQHSPLHF
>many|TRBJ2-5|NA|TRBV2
TGTGCCAGCGCGAGGGAGACCCAGTACTTC
CASARETQYF
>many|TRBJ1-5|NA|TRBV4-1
TGCGCCAGCAGCCAAGATCGGGGGGATCAGCCCCAGCATTTT
CASSQDRGDQPQHF
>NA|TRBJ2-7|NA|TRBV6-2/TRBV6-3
TGTGCCAGCTCTGCTCGGGCCTACTACGAGCAGTACTTC
CASSARAYYEQYF
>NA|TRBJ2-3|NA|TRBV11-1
TGTGCCAGCAGCGCACGGACAAGACCGGCAGATACGCAGTATTTT
CASSARTRPADTQYF
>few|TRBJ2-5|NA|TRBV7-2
TGTGCCAACAGCTTAGGGGTGGGGGCAGACACCCAGTACTTC
CANSLGVGADTQYF
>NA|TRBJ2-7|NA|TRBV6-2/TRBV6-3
TGTGCCAGCAGTTTTCGGGACGCAACCACCTACGAGCAGTACTTC
CASSFRDATTYEQYF
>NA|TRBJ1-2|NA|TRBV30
TGTGCCTTCCACAGGGATGACTACACCTTC
CAFHRDDYTF
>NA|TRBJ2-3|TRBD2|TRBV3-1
TGTGCCGGGGGGGGTCAGAAAGGAGATACGCAGTATTTT
CAGGGQKGDTQYF
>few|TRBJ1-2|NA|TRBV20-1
TGCAGTGCTAGAGATTCAGGCAGATATGGCTACACCTTC
CSARDSGRYGYTF
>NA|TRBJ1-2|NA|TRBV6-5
TGTGCCAGCAGTCGCTCTGGGAGGTTTCATGGCTACACCTTC
CASSRSGRFHGYTF
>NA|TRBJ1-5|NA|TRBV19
TGTGCCAGTAAAAACGGCAATCAGCCCCAGCATTTT
CASKNGNQPQHF
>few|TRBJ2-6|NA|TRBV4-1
TGCGCCAGCAGCCTCCGGGGGTGGAGAATGAGCTCTGGGGCCAACGTCCTGACTTTC
CASSLRGWRMSSGANVLTF
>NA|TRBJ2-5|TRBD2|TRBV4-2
TGTGCCAGCAGCCAAACTAGCGGAAACCAAGAGGCCCAGTACTTC
CASSQTSGNQEAQYF
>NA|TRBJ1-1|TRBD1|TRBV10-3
TGTGCCATCAGTGAGTCCCCGTACAGGGGAGGCACTGAAGCTTTCTTT
CAISESPYRGGTEAFF
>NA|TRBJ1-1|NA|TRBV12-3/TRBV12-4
TGTGCCAGCCACAGACAGCCTAACACTGAAGCTTTCTTT
CASHRQPNTEAFF
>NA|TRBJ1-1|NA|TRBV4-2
TGTGCCAGCAGCCAAGATCTGGTACTTCGGACTGAAGCTTTCTTT
CASSQDLVLRTEAFF
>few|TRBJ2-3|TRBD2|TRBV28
TGTGCCAGCAGCCGTAACAGGCTAGCGGGGATGGATACGCAGTATTTT
CASSRNRLAGMDTQYF